Presented here are 22 T cell receptor beta chains from one specimen sequenced in a study of yellow fever vaccine responses in identical twins. TCRdb reprocessed the RT-PCR reads with MiXCR, giving one entry per CDR3 protein. Of about 14,000 distinct CDR3 sequences detected, about four fifths appear once; the ten largest clones hold roughly 0.68%. The specimen was T cells from blood (PBMCs), unsorted or a sorted subset (not recorded which), collected before or after yellow fever vaccination (not recorded which). These receptors came from a woman aged 18-30 years who received the yellow fever vaccine.

The rearrangement uses TRBV6-2 or TRBV6-3 and TRBJ2-7, with a possible D match to TRBD2 (6 bases). The CDR3 length is 14 residues. Germline-derived CDR1 and CDR2 are MNHEY and SVGEGT. Trimming left V 6 bases short and J 6 bases short, with 18 bases between. This CDR3 reads CASSSRGTSGEQYF. The CDR3 DNA reads as TGTGCCAGCAGCTCCCGCGGGACCTCCGGCGAGCAGTACTTC.

The V gene is TRBV18, the J gene TRBJ1-6, with TRBD1 identical over 7 bases. CDR1 and CDR2 from the germline V gene are KGHSH and LQKENI. The CDR3 covers 16 residues. J gave up 5 bases and V 3 bases, and 7 bases lay outside the gene matches. The CDR3 is CASSPRGGADNSPLHF. The CDR3 DNA sequence: TGTGCCAGCTCACCGAGAGGGGGCGCGGATAATTCACCCCTCCACTTT.

This clonotype has a single count. The chain couples TRBV5-1 to TRBJ2-2; D unresolved. The V gene's germline CDR1 is SGHRS and CDR2 YFSETQ. V was pared by 2 bases and J by 2 bases, with 7 bases between. The CDR3 sequence is 14 residues long. The CDR3 DNA follows: TGCGCCAGCAGCTTTGTACACAACACCGGGGAGCTGTTTTTT. It yields the protein CASSFVHNTGELFF.

The chain employs TRBV20-1 and TRBJ1-2, with 7 bases identical to TRBD1. The V and J ends lost 3 bases and 6 bases, in that order; junction bases with no gene match: 7. The CDR3 contains 13 residues. The germline V gene has CDR1 DFQATT and CDR2 SNEGSKA (reference sequence). CDR3 region: CSASLDRINGYTF. The CDR3 coding sequence is TGCAGTGCTAGCCTGGACAGGATAAATGGCTACACCTTC.

The rearrangement joins TRBV11-1 to TRBJ2-2; D possibly corresponds to TRBD1 (6 bases). CDR3 length: 15 residues. V was clipped by 1 base and J by 4 bases, with 10 bases between them. The germline CDR1 and CDR2 sequences are SGHAT and FQDESV (reference sequence). CDR3 sequence (DNA): TGTGCCAGCAGCTTAGGTGACAGGCTCACCGGGGAGCTGTTTTTT. Translating gives CASSLGDRLTGELFF.

CDR3 DNA sequence: TGTGCCAGCAGCCAACCCAACGAGGTTGCTGAAGCTTTCTTT. Amino acids: CASSQPNEVAEAFF. J is TRBJ1-1 and V is TRBV4-2; D gene uncertain. CDR1 is LGHNA and CDR2 is YNFKEQ in the germline V gene. The V and J ends lost 2 bases and 6 bases respectively, with 13 bases between them. The CDR3 is 14 amino acids.

For the CDR3, the DNA is TGTGCCAGGGTGGACAGGGGGCTTGACAATGAGCAGTTCTTC. Translating it yields CARVDRGLDNEQFF. The chain links TRBV27 to TRBJ2-1; TRBD1 aligns across 11 bases. J gave up 5 bases and V 9 bases, and 6 bases lay outside the gene matches. The length of the CDR3 is 14 residues. Germline V gene data show CDR1 as MNHEY and CDR2 as SMNVEV (reference sequence).

The chain employs TRBV23-1 and TRBJ2-1; D tentatively reads TRBD1 or TRBD2 (5 bases each). TRBV23-1 is noted as an ORF with a role that remains uncertain. V was trimmed by 8 bases and J by 4 bases, leaving 6 bases between them. This CDR3 contains 11 residues. The CDR3 coding sequence is TGCGCCAGCGGGGGATACAATGAGCAGTTCTTC. Protein: CASGGYNEQFF.

The gene calls are TRBV18 and TRBJ1-1; D might be TRBD1 (5 bases). The germline gives CDR1 KGHSH, CDR2 LQKENI. The CDR3 loop spans 12 amino acids. Deletions cut 2 bases from V and 6 bases from J, with 7 bases between. This CDR3 is CASSPLGAEAFF. The DNA for the CDR3 is TGTGCCAGCTCACCATTGGGGGCTGAAGCTTTCTTT.

The V call is TRBV5-8, the J call TRBJ1-2; 7 bases fit TRBD1. The trim removed 4 bases at V and 4 bases at J, leaving 7 bases unmatched. The CDR3 is made up of 14 amino acids. Germline V CDR1 and CDR2: SGHTS, YDEGEE. The CDR3 region is CASSQGQNLYGYTF. The CDR3, as DNA: TGTGCCAGCAGCCAGGGACAGAATCTCTATGGCTACACCTTC.

The gene calls are TRBV20-1 and TRBJ2-1, with 7 positions matching TRBD1. Losses at the gene ends were 5 bases for V and 0 bases for J; bases not matched to a gene: 4. The CDR3 is 14 amino acids. In germline, CDR1 is DFQATT, CDR2 SNEGSKA (reference sequence). This chain's CDR3 is CSAGTGASYNEQFF. The DNA for the CDR3 is TGCAGTGCTGGTACAGGGGCCTCCTACAATGAGCAGTTCTTC.

Only a few counts were recorded for this clonotype. The chain is built from TRBV28 and TRBJ2-3, with D possibly TRBD2 on 5 matching bases. The CDR3 length is 16 residues. The V gene's germline CDR1 is MDHEN and CDR2 SYDVKM. Trimming left V 6 bases short and J 1 base short, with 17 bases between. Here the CDR3 DNA reads TGTGCCAGCAGCCTCGGGATTTTGAGGGGCACAGATACGCAGTATTTT. This encodes CASSLGILRGTDTQYF. The variable domain in full, completed from reference TRBV28 and TRBJ2-3, reads DVKVTQSSRYLVKRTGEKVFLECVQDMDHENMFWYRQDPGLGLRLIYFSYDVKMKEKGDIPEGYSVSREKKERFSLILESASTNQTSMYLCASSLGILRGTDTQYFGPGTRLTVL.

The chain recombines TRBV11-1 with TRBJ2-1, with TRBD2 identical over 7 bases. The germline V gene has CDR1 SGHAT and CDR2 FQDESV (reference sequence). The CDR3 spans 16 residues. With V trimmed by 6 bases and J by 6 bases, 14 bases remained unmatched. CDR3 sequence reads: CASSFSAGKGFNEQFF. CDR3 bases: TGTGCCAGCAGTTTCTCAGCGGGGAAAGGTTTCAATGAGCAGTTCTTC.

The chain recombines TRBV2 with TRBJ2-1; D not certain. The CDR3 contains 15 residues. The V end lost 5 bases, the J end lost 0 bases, and 11 bases lay between the germline ends. Germline-derived CDR1 and CDR2 are SNHLY and FYNNEI. DNA for the CDR3: TGTGCCAGCAGTAAAGAGTTGAGCTCCTACAATGAGCAGTTCTTC. Protein product: CASSKELSSYNEQFF.

This rearrangement joins TRBV20-1 to TRBJ2-1, with D hard to call. With 6 bases removed from V and 10 bases from J, the gap between germline ends came to 13 bases. Germline loops: CDR1 DFQATT, CDR2 SNEGSKA (reference sequence). The CDR3 consists of 11 residues. The CDR3 loop is CSATIGLEQFF. Written as DNA, the CDR3 is TGCAGTGCCACGATTGGTTTAGAGCAGTTCTTC.

The rearrangement links TRBV3-1 to TRBJ1-2, with 7 bases that match TRBD1. V shed 2 bases, J shed 5 bases, and the junction held 8 bases outside the gene matches. This CDR3 is 15 amino acids long. Germline V gene lookup returns CDR1 LGHDT and CDR2 YNNKEL (reference sequence). CDR3 DNA: TGTGCCAGCAGCCAATCCTCCAGGGGGAAGTATGGCTACACCTTC. As protein: CASSQSSRGKYGYTF.

The J gene is TRBJ2-7, the V gene TRBV12-3 or TRBV12-4; no clear D gene. V was cut by 8 bases and J by 3 bases, with 8 bases left in between. This CDR3 is 11 amino acids long. CDR3: CASGQIYEQYV. The CDR3 DNA sequence: TGTGCCAGCGGGCAAATCTACGAGCAGTACGTC.

In DNA, the CDR3 is TGTGCCACCAGTGCGGCAGGGGGGACCACCGGGGAGCTGTTTTTT. It encodes CATSAAGGTTGELFF. This chain connects TRBV24-1 to TRBJ2-2; the D gene is possibly TRBD1 (7 bases). Per germline, CDR1 KGHDR and CDR2 SFDVKD. This CDR3 is 15 amino acids long. V gave up 5 bases and J gave up 4 bases, with 13 bases separating them.

V is TRBV11-3 and J is TRBJ1-1; D is undetermined. Germline V gene lookup returns CDR1 SGHNT and CDR2 YENEEA. CDR3 size: 13 residues. V was cut by 11 bases and J by 5 bases, with 18 bases left in between. In nucleotides, the CDR3 is TGTGCCTCCAGCCATCCCAGCTCGACTGAAGCTTTCTTT. Amino acids: CASSHPSSTEAFF.

The J gene is TRBJ2-3, the V gene TRBV2, with 11 bases matching TRBD2. This CDR3 region has 16 residues. V trimming: 0 bases; J trimming: 4 bases; junction bases outside the gene matches: 3. Germline CDR1 reads SNHLY; CDR2 reads FYNNEI. Written as DNA, the CDR3 is TGTGCCAGCAGTGAAGCGTTAGCGGGAGGGTCAGATACGCAGTATTTT. As protein: CASSEALAGGSDTQYF.

This chain links TRBV5-1 with TRBJ1-5; no clear D gene. The CDR3 loop spans 12 amino acids. The V end was cut by 1 base, the J end by 7 bases, with 6 bases between. Per germline, CDR1 SGHRS and CDR2 YFSETQ. The CDR3 DNA reads as TGCGCCAGCAGCTTGCGGATGCAGCCCCAGCATTTT. It yields the protein CASSLRMQPQHF.

This clonotype was counted once. J is TRBJ2-7 and V is TRBV18; tentatively, D is TRBD2 (5 bases). Germline values: CDR1 KGHSH, CDR2 LQKENI. Between the trimmed V and J ends, which lost 6 bases and 0 bases, there was a span of 18 bases. The CDR3 totals 16 residues. Here the CDR3 reads CASSRNIARDSYEQYF. The CDR3, as DNA: TGTGCCAGCTCGCGGAACATCGCTCGGGACTCCTACGAGCAGTACTTC.